This TCR beta chain originates from a study of cytomegalovirus exposure and HLA in healthy donors. On the study more broadly: From roughly 180 million T cells, an earlier analysis saw some 120 million unique TCR beta sequences.

General study findings and limits: Equally common other TCR beta chains were less clonally expanded than HLA-associated ones, a later analysis found.

Notes on this clone: Its specificity is not known.

A multiplex PCR was run with 60 Vbeta primers and 13 Jbeta primers. Generated by immunoSEQ multiplex PCR, the TCRdb table keeps only in-frame clones and is missing some. The sample records around 120,000 clones, around three quarters being singletons. The CDR3 contains 12 residues. CDR1 and CDR2 from the germline V gene are LNHDA and SQIVND (reference sequence). Unmatched junction bases numbered 5, after V lost 2 bases and J lost 14 bases. Input material: PBMCs. The chain uses TRBV19 and TRBJ2-2; 7 positions agree with TRBD1. This receptor was taken from a man over 45 in good health and CMV-seropositive. CDR3 in DNA: TGTGCCAGTAGTATAACAGGGGCCCCCCTGTTTTTT. This encodes CASSITGAPLFF.